The rows below give T cell receptor beta chains drawn from one sample of a study of early T cells in non-severe SARS-CoV-2 infection. TCRdb reprocessed the 5' RACE reads with MiXCR, giving one entry per CDR3 protein. The data hold 60,000 or so distinct CDR3 sequences, with 9.3% observed a single time. The material sequenced was whole blood. The receptors shown here come from an adult who was a healthcare worker with PCR-confirmed SARS-CoV-2 infection or an uninfected control (not recorded which). CDR3s include the opening cysteine and the closing phenylalanine or tryptophan. The D gene is left open where the match is weak. Part of the rows lack a size; the others show once, few, many or a class for expanded clones.

J,V,D,size,DNA,CDR3
TRBJ1-1,TRBV30,.,.,TGTGCCTGGAGTGCCGGACAGACTGAAGCTTTCTTT,CAWSAGQTEAFF
TRBJ2-3,TRBV7-9,.,many,TGTGCCAGCAGCTCATTAATGACTCGAGAAAACGCAGATACGCAGTATTTT,CASSSLMTRENADTQYF
TRBJ2-5,TRBV7-3,.,.,TGTGCCAGCAGCTTGAGCCAGCAAGAGACCCAGTACTTC,CASSLSQQETQYF
TRBJ1-2,TRBV2,TRBD1,few,TGTGCCAGCAGTGTCGTGGGGACAGGGGGATCTGGCTACACCTTC,CASSVVGTGGSGYTF
TRBJ1-2,TRBV19,.,few,TGTGCCAGTAGTACCAGGGACGGCTGGGACACTGCTAACTATGGCTACACCTTC,CASSTRDGWDTANYGYTF
TRBJ2-7,TRBV5-1,.,few,TGCGCCAGCAGCTGGACGTTGACAGGCCCCTCCTACGAGCAGTACTTC,CASSWTLTGPSYEQYF
TRBJ2-7,TRBV5-1,.,few,TGCGCCAGCAGCCCGGGTCGGGGGCCCTACGAGCAGTACTTC,CASSPGRGPYEQYF
TRBJ1-5,TRBV6-1,TRBD1,.,TGTGCCAGCGGCCGGGACAGAATAAATCAGCCCCAGCATTTT,CASGRDRINQPQHF
TRBJ2-2,TRBV11-2,TRBD2,many,TGTGCCAGCAGAAGACTAGCCTCGGAGACCGGGGAGCTGTTTTTT,CASRRLASETGELFF
TRBJ1-4,TRBV7-8,.,few,TGTGCCAGCAGCTTAAGAGCACAATGGAAAACTAATGAAAAACTGTTTTTT,CASSLRAQWKTNEKLFF
TRBJ1-5,TRBV18,.,.,TGTGCCAGCTCACCAGCTAGGGGCAATCAGCCCCAGCATTTT,CASSPARGNQPQHF
TRBJ1-6,TRBV6-6,.,many,TGTGCCAGCAGTTACGAGATCTCCTATAATTCACCCCTCCACTTT,CASSYEISYNSPLHF
TRBJ1-1,TRBV6-1,TRBD1,few,TGTGCCAGCGGTTCTTGGACAGGAGAAACTTTCTTT,CASGSWTGETFF
TRBJ1-1,TRBV10-1,.,.,TGCGCCAGCAGTGAAACAGGGCGGACTGAAGCTTTCTTT,CASSETGRTEAFF
TRBJ1-2,TRBV19,.,.,TGTGCCAGTAGTGCGGAGGGGACCTATGGCTACACCTTC,CASSAEGTYGYTF
TRBJ2-5,TRBV29-1,.,many,TGCAGCCTTACCCCCTTAGGGCAACAAGAGACCCAGTACTTC,CSLTPLGQQETQYF
TRBJ2-2,TRBV28,.,few,TGTGCCAGCAGTATCGGGACCCCCGGGACCGGGGAGCTGTTTTTT,CASSIGTPGTGELFF
TRBJ1-2,TRBV25-1,TRBD1,few,TGTGCCAGCAGTGAAAGAGCAGGGGGCAATCTCTTCTATGGCTACACCTTC,CASSERAGGNLFYGYTF
TRBJ2-7,TRBV5-1,.,many,TGCGCCAGCAGCGCCCAGGGGCCCCGGTACGAGCAGTACTTC,CASSAQGPRYEQYF
TRBJ2-1,TRBV20-1,TRBD2,many,TGCAGTGCTAGTCCAGCGGGGAGACACAATGAGCAGTTCTTC,CSASPAGRHNEQFF
TRBJ2-7,TRBV7-9,TRBD2,.,TGTGCCAGCACCGGACTAGCAGGCGAGCAGTACTTC,CASTGLAGEQYF
TRBJ2-7,TRBV12-3/TRBV12-4,TRBD2,few,TGTGCCAGCAGTTCCGGGGGGAGGAACGAGCAGTACTTC,CASSSGGRNEQYF
TRBJ2-3,TRBV10-3,TRBD2,many,TGTGCCATCCATCCAGCGGGGGGCAAAACTAGCACAGATACGCAGTATTTT,CAIHPAGGKTSTDTQYF
TRBJ2-2,TRBV5-6,.,.,TGTGCCAGCAGCTTGGCCGACTCCGCCCGGGAGCTGTTTTTT,CASSLADSARELFF
TRBJ2-2,TRBV6-5,.,few,TGTGCCAGCAGGAGCCTCGGGGAGCTGTTTTTT,CASRSLGELFF
TRBJ2-5,TRBV9,.,few,TGTGCCAGCAGCGTGAGGACAGACCAAGAGACCCAGTACTTC,CASSVRTDQETQYF
TRBJ2-7,TRBV4-1,TRBD1,few,TGCGCCAGCCGCCGAATTTCCGGGACAGGAGGCTACGAGCAGTACTTC,CASRRISGTGGYEQYF
TRBJ1-3,TRBV11-2,.,few,TGTGCCAGCAGCCCAGATACACCCGGCAGGGGAAGAATTGGAAACACCATATATTTT,CASSPDTPGRGRIGNTIYF
TRBJ2-6,TRBV3-1,.,few,TGTGCCAGCAGCTACGAGGATGGCTCTGGGGCCAACGTCCTGACTTTC,CASSYEDGSGANVLTF
TRBJ2-7,TRBV4-1,TRBD2,many,TGCGCCAGCAGCCAGGATAGCGGGGGAAGCTCCTACGAGCAGTACTTC,CASSQDSGGSSYEQYF
TRBJ1-1,TRBV12-5,.,few,TGTGCTAGTGCCCCCCGCGGAGGCAACACTGAAGCTTTCTTT,CASAPRGGNTEAFF
TRBJ1-6,TRBV18,.,few,TGTGCCAGCTCGTCCATTAATTCACCCCTCCACTTT,CASSSINSPLHF
TRBJ1-2,TRBV6-5,.,few,TGTGCCAGCACCGCAGCCGGTGCTGGCTACACCTTC,CASTAAGAGYTF
TRBJ2-5,TRBV2,TRBD2,few,TGTGCCAGCACTGGTAGTGGACTAGCGTCGGAGACCCAGTACTTC,CASTGSGLASETQYF
TRBJ2-1,TRBV15,TRBD1,many,TGTGCCACCAGCAGAGGGGCGGGACAGGGGATTGGAGAGCAGTTCTTC,CATSRGAGQGIGEQFF
TRBJ1-3,TRBV18,.,.,TGTGCCAGCTCACCGTCCGGACTAGGCGAAAACACCATATATTTT,CASSPSGLGENTIYF
TRBJ1-4,TRBV21-1,.,many,TGTGCCAGCAGCAAAGTCTCGTGGGGGTCGCGTGAAAAACTGTTTTTT,CASSKVSWGSREKLFF
TRBJ1-2,TRBV3-1,TRBD1,.,TGTGCCAGCAGCCACCTCCCGTTACAGGGGCGGAACTATGGCTACACCTTC,CASSHLPLQGRNYGYTF
TRBJ1-2,TRBV6-5,.,many,TGTGCCAGCAGAAAACCCGCTGATACCCTTGGCTACACCTTC,CASRKPADTLGYTF
TRBJ2-3,TRBV12-3/TRBV12-4,.,many,TGTGCCAGCAGTCGCGGCTTTCCTAGCACAGATACGCAGTATTTT,CASSRGFPSTDTQYF
TRBJ1-2,TRBV12-3/TRBV12-4,.,many,TGTGCCAGCAGTCGGGACGGCTCCTATGGCTACACCTTC,CASSRDGSYGYTF
TRBJ2-7,TRBV2,TRBD1,.,TGTGCCAGCACCCACGACAGGGCCTACGAGCAGTACTTC,CASTHDRAYEQYF
TRBJ1-1,TRBV12-3/TRBV12-4,.,.,TGTGCCATAATGAGGGACCTATCCGGCACTGAAGCTTTCTTT,CAIMRDLSGTEAFF
TRBJ1-2,TRBV12-3/TRBV12-4,.,many,TGTGCCAGCAGTTCAAACAGGGCGCGTGGCTACACCTTC,CASSSNRARGYTF